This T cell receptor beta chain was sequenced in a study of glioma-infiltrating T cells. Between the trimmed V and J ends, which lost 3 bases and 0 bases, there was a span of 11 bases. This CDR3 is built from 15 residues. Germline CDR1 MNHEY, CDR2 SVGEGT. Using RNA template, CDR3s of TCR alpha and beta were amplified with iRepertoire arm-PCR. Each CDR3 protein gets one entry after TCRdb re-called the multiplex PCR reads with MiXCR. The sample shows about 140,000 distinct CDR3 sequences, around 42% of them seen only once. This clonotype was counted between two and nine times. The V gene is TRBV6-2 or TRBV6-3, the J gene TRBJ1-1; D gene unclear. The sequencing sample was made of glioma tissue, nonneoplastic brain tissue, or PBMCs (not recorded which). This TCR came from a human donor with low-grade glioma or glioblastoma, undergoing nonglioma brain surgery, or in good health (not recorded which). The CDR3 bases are TGTGCCAGCAGTTATAATAACAGATTGAACACTGAAGCTTTCTTT. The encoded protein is CASSYNNRLNTEAFF.